The 9 T cell receptor beta chains below come from one sample, sequenced in a study of radiotherapy plus CTLA-4 blockade in lung cancer. TCRdb's table, derived via immunoSEQ multiplex PCR, lists solely in-frame clones and lacks some. The data show 58,000 or so clones, with approximately 79% seen just once and roughly 17% held by the top ten. This specimen was peripheral blood, taken from a patient treated with radiotherapy plus ipilimumab. All receptors come from a human donor with non-small cell lung cancer who had a complete response to radiotherapy plus ipilimumab.

The chain has TRBV19 and TRBJ1-2, with D uncertain. The CDR3 consists of 13 residues. Per the germline V gene, CDR1 is LNHDA and CDR2 is SQIVND (reference sequence). Trimming pared 2 bases from V and 1 base from J, leaving 5 bases between. This chain's CDR3 is CASSIRVNYGYTF. The CDR3 region has the DNA TGTGCCAGTAGTATAAGAGTTAACTATGGCTACACCTTC.

The V call is TRBV30, the J call TRBJ2-7; 7 bases map to TRBD1. The trim removed 2 bases at V and 3 bases at J, leaving 4 bases unmatched. The CDR3 is 13 residues long. Germline loops: CDR1 GTSNPN, CDR2 SVGIG (reference sequence). The CDR3 nucleotides are TGTGCCTGGAGTAGGCCAGGGGGCTACGAGCAGTACTTC. Protein: CAWSRPGGYEQYF.

V is TRBV7-9 and J is TRBJ2-7; maybe TRBD1 (5 bases). The CDR3 contains 14 residues. Germline V gives CDR1 SEHNR, CDR2 FQNEAQ (reference sequence). V gave up 5 bases and J gave up 7 bases, with 18 bases separating them. CDR3 coding DNA: TGTGCCAGCAGCCCTCTCCAGGGTCGTCGGGAGCAGTACTTC. Translated: CASSPLQGRREQYF.

The rearrangement links TRBV19 to TRBJ2-6, with 9 bases aligning to TRBD1. Germline V CDR1 and CDR2: LNHDA, SQIVND (reference sequence). The CDR3 contains 12 residues. Germline trimming cut 10 bases from V and 10 bases from J; bases unmatched to any gene: 5. The CDR3 sequence: CATRGQGNVLTF. The CDR3 coding sequence is TGTGCCACCCGGGGACAGGGAAACGTCCTGACTTTC.

The V call is TRBV6-1, the J call TRBJ2-7; the D gene is possibly TRBD1 (5 bases). Germline CDR1 MNHNS, CDR2 SASEGT. The CDR3 has 12 amino acids. V was pared by 3 bases and J by 9 bases, with 12 bases between. The CDR3 nucleotides read TGTGCCAGCAGTGAGAACAGGCTCGTGCAGTACTTC. The encoded protein is CASSENRLVQYF.

This clone was counted once. The chain uses TRBV9 and TRBJ2-5; 9 bases are shared with TRBD2. Germline CDR1 and CDR2: SGDLS and YYNGEE. The ends lost 4 bases at V and 3 bases at J; junction bases unmatched: 7. This CDR3 spans 15 amino acids. The CDR3, as DNA: TGTGCCAGCAGCCCGGGGGGCGGGAGGGAAGAGACCCAGTACTTC. Protein sequence: CASSPGGGREETQYF.

The genes are TRBV7-9 and TRBJ2-1; TRBD2 aligns across 8 bases. The CDR3 is made up of 16 amino acids. After removal of 6 bases from V and 6 bases from J, the junction contained 13 bases not matched to a gene. Per the germline V gene, CDR1 is SEHNR and CDR2 is FQNEAQ (reference sequence). The CDR3 sequence is CASRGSGRKTGNEQFF. In DNA form, the CDR3 reads TGTGCCAGCAGGGGAAGCGGGAGAAAGACCGGCAATGAGCAGTTCTTC.

V gene TRBV30 combines with J gene TRBJ1-2; the D gene is possibly TRBD1 (5 bases). CDR1 and CDR2 from the germline V gene are GTSNPN and SVGIG (reference sequence). The CDR3 length is 15 residues. V lost 3 bases and J 3 bases, leaving 17 bases between the germline ends. Written as DNA, the CDR3 is TGTGCCTGGAGAAGGGGCACGGCGATCCACTATGGCTACACCTTC. Its protein product is CAWRRGTAIHYGYTF.

V usage is TRBV19 and J usage is TRBJ1-2, with 10 bases identical to TRBD1. The trim removed 4 bases at V and 1 base at J, leaving 3 bases unmatched. The CDR3 loop spans 15 amino acids. Germline CDR1 and CDR2: LNHDA and SQIVND (reference sequence). The CDR3, as DNA: TGTGCCAGTAGTACCTGGGACAGGGGTAACTATGGCTACACCTTC. This codes for CASSTWDRGNYGYTF.